The 23 T cell receptor beta chains listed next were all sequenced from one sample in a study of cytomegalovirus exposure and HLA in healthy donors. PCR employed 60 Vbeta and 13 Jbeta primers. Data came from immunoSEQ multiplex PCR; TCRdb stores just in-frame clones and leaves some out. The repertoire consists of 72,000 or so clones, with around 75% occurring once and the leading ten covering 7% to 9.5%. Sequenced sample: PBMCs. The receptors stem from a woman aged 30 to 39 in good health and CMV-seropositive.

The chain employs TRBV7-3 and TRBJ1-2; D remains unclear. CDR1 SGHTA and CDR2 FQGTGA come from the germline V gene. The germline V and J ends were trimmed by 0 bases and 2 bases, with 10 bases remaining between them. CDR3 length: 15 amino acids. The CDR3 spells CASSLTPEENYGYTF. Written as DNA, the CDR3 is TGTGCCAGCAGCTTAACCCCGGAGGAAAACTATGGCTACACCTTC.

This clone was seen only once. The chain couples TRBV4-3 to TRBJ2-1; 15 bases fit TRBD2. The trim removed 0 bases at V and 6 bases at J, leaving 3 bases unmatched. This CDR3 has 17 amino acids. CDR1 is LGHNA and CDR2 is YSLEER in the germline V gene. The chain's CDR3 is CASSQDLGLAGGNEQFF. The CDR3 DNA follows: TGCGCCAGCAGCCAAGATCTGGGACTAGCGGGAGGCAATGAGCAGTTCTTC.

The V call is TRBV9, the J call TRBJ2-3, with TRBD2 identical over 11 bases. Germline CDR1 is SGDLS and CDR2 is YYNGEE. V lost 4 bases to trimming and J lost 2 bases; unmatched junction nucleotides: 9. The CDR3 runs 17 residues. The CDR3 reads CASSILGTSGPTDTQYF. The CDR3 DNA reads as TGTGCCAGCAGCATACTCGGGACTAGCGGCCCCACAGATACGCAGTATTTT.

In its sample, this clone was seen once. The chain combines TRBV27 with TRBJ2-4; 7 nucleotides align to TRBD2. J was trimmed by 0 bases and V by 3 bases; bases with no gene match: 5. This CDR3 contains 16 residues. Germline CDR1 is MNHEY and CDR2 is SMNVEV (reference sequence). The CDR3 here is CASSLQRDLAKNIQYF. CDR3 nucleotide sequence: TGTGCCAGCAGTTTGCAGCGGGATCTAGCCAAAAACATTCAGTACTTC.

In this sample, this clone turned up a few times. The chain links TRBV6-5 to TRBJ2-7; 9 bases are a match to TRBD2. Germline lookup yields CDR1 MNHEY and CDR2 SVGAGI. The CDR3 loop spans 14 amino acids. V shed 5 bases, J shed 2 bases, and the junction held 4 bases outside the gene matches. This CDR3 reads CASSPGLATYEQYF. CDR3 DNA sequence: TGTGCCAGCAGTCCAGGACTAGCGACCTACGAGCAGTACTTC.

The J gene is TRBJ2-2, the V gene TRBV5-4; 11 bases match TRBD2. J lost 6 bases, V lost 4 bases, and 11 bases had no gene match. This CDR3 spans 17 amino acids. CDR1 and CDR2 from the germline V gene are SGHNT and YYREEE (reference sequence). This CDR3 is CASSPPTSGISAGELFF. The CDR3 DNA reads TGTGCCAGCAGCCCACCGACTAGCGGGATAAGTGCCGGGGAGCTGTTTTTT.

This chain uses TRBV29-1 with TRBJ2-1, with TRBD2 as a possible D gene (7 bases). V lost 4 bases, J lost 8 bases, and 18 bases lay in between. Germline loops: CDR1 SQVTM, CDR2 ANQGSEA. This CDR3 is 14 amino acids long. CDR3 DNA sequence: TGCAGCGTTGTAGGACTCTTCGGGGGGCATGAGCAGTTCTTC. Protein: CSVVGLFGGHEQFF.

The V call is TRBV6-5, the J call TRBJ1-3; no clear D. V lost 5 bases, J lost 3 bases, and 8 bases lay in between. The CDR3 has 13 residues. The germline gives CDR1 MNHEY, CDR2 SVGAGI. CDR3: CASSREDGNTIYF. DNA of the CDR3: TGTGCCAGCAGTAGAGAGGATGGAAACACCATATATTTT.

The J gene is TRBJ2-1, the V gene TRBV13, with 11 bases fitting TRBD2. Losses at the gene ends were 1 base for V and 13 bases for J; bases not matched to a gene: 18. CDR3 length: 18 amino acids. Germline CDR1 PRHDT, CDR2 FYEKMQ (reference sequence). This CDR3 reads CASSLDGLSGLAVVGQFF. CDR3 sequence (DNA): TGTGCCAGCAGCTTAGACGGACTCTCGGGACTAGCGGTCGTTGGACAGTTCTTC. Using reference TRBV13 and TRBJ2-1 for the parts outside the CDR3, the full variable domain is AAGVIQSPRHLIKEKRETATLKCYPIPRHDTVYWYQQGPGQDPQFLISFYEKMQSDKGSIPDRFSAQQFSDYHSELNMSSLELGDSALYFCASSLDGLSGLAVVGQFFGPGTRLTVL.

This chain uses TRBV9 with TRBJ1-2, with 9 bases lining up with TRBD1. The V gene's germline CDR1 is SGDLS and CDR2 YYNGEE. The CDR3 spans 15 residues. With V trimmed by 0 bases and J by 4 bases, 4 bases remained unmatched. CDR3: CASSVDTGGSYGYTF. The CDR3 DNA reads TGTGCCAGCAGCGTAGATACAGGGGGCAGCTATGGCTACACCTTC.

The V call is TRBV6-1, the J call TRBJ1-1; a possible D gene is TRBD1 (6 bases). V lost 5 bases and J lost 1, with 14 bases in between. In germline, CDR1 is MNHNS, CDR2 SASEGT. The CDR3 runs to 15 residues. CDR3 in DNA: TGTGCCAGCAGTCCACGTCGGACAGAGAACACTGAAGCTTTCTTT. Translating it yields CASSPRRTENTEAFF.

The chain is built from TRBV15 and TRBJ2-7, with TRBD2 matching 12 bases. V lost 1 base to trimming and J lost 3 bases; unmatched junction nucleotides: 4. CDR1 is LNHNV, CDR2 YYDKDF, per germline (reference sequence). The length of the CDR3 is 16 residues. The CDR3 nucleotides read TGTGCCACCAGCAGAGCTGGACTAGCGGGATTCTACGAGCAGTACTTC. Protein sequence: CATSRAGLAGFYEQYF.

The chain recombines TRBV2 with TRBJ2-5, with TRBD2 matching over 11 bases. The J call may be faulty, since TRBJ2-7 better matches the DNA end. Germline CDR1 SNHLY, CDR2 FYNNEI. The CDR3 sequence is 14 residues long. The CDR3 loop reads CASSVAGGSYEQYF. CDR3 nucleotide sequence: TGTGCCAGCAGTGTAGCGGGAGGGTCCTACGAGCAGTACTTC.

V and J are TRBV30 and TRBJ2-7; weak D call: TRBD2 (5 bases). The CDR3 has 16 residues. Germline-derived CDR1 and CDR2 are GTSNPN and SVGIG (reference sequence). Trimming removed 1 base at V and 1 base at J, with 17 bases between. The CDR3: CAWSDPGGTTSYEQYF. As DNA, the CDR3 is TGTGCCTGGAGTGACCCAGGAGGTACGACTTCCTACGAGCAGTACTTC.

The rearrangement joins TRBV5-1 to TRBJ2-1, with 7 bases lining up with TRBD2. In germline, CDR1 is SGHRS, CDR2 YFSETQ. V lost 5 bases to trimming and J lost 10 bases; unmatched junction nucleotides: 12. This CDR3 has 14 residues. CDR3 protein: CASRTSPPSREQFF. CDR3 sequence (DNA): TGCGCCAGCAGGACTAGCCCCCCGTCCCGGGAGCAGTTCTTC.

This sequence joins TRBV20-1 and TRBJ1-1; D uncertain. CDR3 length equals 11 residues. Trimming stripped 3 bases from V and 7 bases from J, with 9 bases between. CDR1 DFQATT and CDR2 SNEGSKA come from the germline V gene (reference sequence). The CDR3 here is CSARFGSEAFF. The CDR3 DNA follows: TGCAGTGCTAGGTTCGGGAGTGAAGCTTTCTTT.

This chain joins TRBV9 and TRBJ2-2; D unclear. There are 14 residues in the CDR3. V dropped 0 bases and J dropped 0 bases, with 3 bases sitting between them. Germline-derived CDR1 and CDR2 are SGDLS and YYNGEE. The CDR3 region has the DNA TGTGCCAGCAGCGTAGCAGCGAACACCGGGGAGCTGTTTTTT. As protein: CASSVAANTGELFF. The entire variable domain, with the rest obtained from reference TRBV9 and TRBJ2-2, is as follows: DSGVTQTPKHLITATGQRVTLRCSPRSGDLSVYWYQQSLDQGLQFLIQYYNGEERAKGNILERFSAQQFPDLHSELNLSSLELGDSALYFCASSVAANTGELFFGEGSRLTVL.

The V gene is TRBV19, the J gene TRBJ2-3; weak D call: TRBD1 (6 bases). The V end was cut by 4 bases, the J end by 2 bases, with 10 bases between. CDR3 length: 14 residues. CDR1 LNHDA and CDR2 SQIVND come from the germline V gene (reference sequence). The CDR3 loop reads CASSRGQNTDTQYF. DNA of the CDR3: TGTGCCAGTAGTAGAGGACAGAACACAGATACGCAGTATTTT.

V is TRBV7-2 and J is TRBJ2-7; 11 bases agree with TRBD1. The CDR3 contains 14 residues. Germline values: CDR1 SGHTA, CDR2 FQGNSA. The ends lost 4 bases at V and 4 bases at J; junction bases unmatched: 3. The CDR3 nucleotides are TGTGCCAGCAGCTCCGGACAGGGGGCTTACGAGCAGTACTTC. It is translated as CASSSGQGAYEQYF.

The chain joins TRBV7-2 to TRBJ2-5; 8 nucleotides align to TRBD2. The CDR3 length is 14 residues. CDR1 and CDR2 (germline): SGHTA, FQGNSA. V lost 5 bases, J lost 2 bases, and 4 bases stayed unmatched. The CDR3 loop is CASSPGGGQETQYF. The CDR3 region has the DNA TGTGCCAGCAGCCCCGGGGGGGGGCAAGAGACCCAGTACTTC.

This sequence joins TRBV10-3 and TRBJ2-1, with 7 bases aligning to TRBD2. CDR1 and CDR2 from the germline V gene are ENHRY and SYGVKD. The CDR3 length is 14 residues. Unmatched junction bases numbered 11, after V lost 8 bases and J lost 7 bases. CDR3 nucleotides: TGTGCCATCGCTGCCGGGACTACAAGAAATGAGCAGTTCTTC. Residues: CAIAAGTTRNEQFF.

This clone has just one count. The chain employs TRBV4-1 and TRBJ2-7; 9 nucleotides agree with TRBD2. Unmatched junction bases numbered 1, after V lost 1 base and J lost 0 bases. The CDR3 is 15 amino acids. Germline V gene data show CDR1 as MGHRA and CDR2 as YSYEKL. CDR3 sequence reads: CASSQGLAASYEQYF. The DNA for the CDR3 is TGCGCCAGCAGCCAAGGACTAGCGGCCTCCTACGAGCAGTACTTC.

This chain connects TRBV12-2 to TRBJ1-4; the table names TRBD1, a call not compared with the DNA. TRBV12-2 corresponds to a pseudogene. The CDR3 length is 15 residues. CDR3 in amino acids: CASRFSTGTNEKLFF. DNA for the CDR3: TGTGCAAGTCGCTTCTCGACAGGCACTAATGAAAAACTGTTTTTT.